This TCR beta chain was identified in a study of lymphopenia after photon versus proton radiotherapy. This table comes from immunoSEQ multiplex PCR, and its TCRdb copy is limited to in-frame clones, with some not included. This sample has 20,000 to 25,000 clones, with roughly 85% found just once. Study-level results: After lymphocyte nadir, photon-treated repertoires showed oligoclonal expansion, especially CD8+ Temra.

To note about this clone: Its antigen is currently unknown.

The germline gives CDR1 ENHRY, CDR2 SYGVKD. With 3 bases clipped from V and 5 bases from J, the junction kept 9 bases outside the gene matches. This CDR3 is 16 amino acids long. The sequence was obtained from a man between 60 and 75 years old with pancreatic cancer. Sequencing was performed on peripheral blood, taken from a patient treated with photon-based radiotherapy. This chain links TRBV10-3 with TRBJ2-3, with 9 bases that match TRBD2. The CDR3 spells CAISDASGVLVDTQYF. Here the CDR3 DNA reads TGTGCCATCAGTGATGCTAGCGGGGTTTTAGTAGATACGCAGTATTTT.